Below are 10 T cell receptor beta chains sequenced from a single sample in a study of radiation and T cells in renal cell carcinoma. Measured with immunoSEQ multiplex PCR; TCRdb has only the in-frame clones, and not every one. The sample lists 40,000 to 60,000 clones; about 83% were seen once. Time point indicated: baseline pretreatment blood. Treatment: 15 Gy SBRT to primary tumor, nephrectomy 4 weeks later. Sequenced here: blood, sampled from a patient whose treatment included radiotherapy and nephrectomy. Every receptor here comes from a woman aged 70-85 years with renal cell carcinoma.

The V call is TRBV6-5, the J call TRBJ2-5, with D unclear. Trimming left V 6 bases short and J 5 bases short, with 16 bases between. The length of the CDR3 is 14 residues. The germline CDR1 and CDR2 sequences are MNHEY and SVGAGI. For the CDR3, the DNA is TGTGCCAGCAGCTTATCTATGCCTTTTGAGACCCAGTACTTC. This translates into CASSLSMPFETQYF.

The chain links TRBV7-9 to TRBJ1-2, with D perhaps TRBD1 (6 bases). CDR3 length: 15 residues. CDR1 and CDR2 (germline): SEHNR, FQNEAQ (reference sequence). V dropped 7 bases and J dropped 3 bases, with 18 bases sitting between them. The CDR3 sequence is CASTSGGAHYYGYTF. CDR3 DNA: TGTGCCAGCACGAGCGGGGGGGCGCATTACTATGGCTACACCTTC.

This clone occurred once. The rearrangement uses TRBV2 and TRBJ2-3, with TRBD2 matching 9 bases. V lost 6 bases to trimming and J lost 4 bases; unmatched junction nucleotides: 11. Germline V gene sequence: CDR1 SNHLY, CDR2 FYNNEI. CDR3 size: 16 residues. The CDR3 DNA follows: TGTGCCAGCAGCCCGGGGCATAGCGGGAGCTCAGATACGCAGTATTTT. This translates into CASSPGHSGSSDTQYF.

The chain recombines TRBV6-5 with TRBJ1-2; 8 bases align to TRBD1. Germline values: CDR1 MNHEY, CDR2 SVGAGI. V lost 5 bases and J lost 8; bases outside the gene matches: 10. CDR3 size: 14 residues. The chain's CDR3 is CASSHRGQGGGYTF. Here the CDR3 DNA reads TGTGCCAGCAGTCACCGCGGACAGGGCGGCGGCTACACCTTC.

This sequence joins TRBV6-5 and TRBJ1-5; 7 nucleotides agree with TRBD1. This CDR3 has 13 amino acids. Germline-derived CDR1 and CDR2 are MNHEY and SVGAGI. V lost 6 bases, J lost 8 bases, and 7 bases stayed unmatched. CDR3 DNA sequence: TGTGCCAGCAGCCGACAGGGCGTCGAGCCCCAGCATTTT. It specifies CASSRQGVEPQHF.

The chain employs TRBV9 and TRBJ2-2; 10 nucleotides line up with TRBD1. The CDR3 runs to 14 residues. J was trimmed by 7 bases and V by 7 bases; bases with no gene match: 7. CDR1 and CDR2 (germline): SGDLS, YYNGEE. The CDR3 DNA follows: TGTGCCAGCGGACAGGGGGGGCCTGGCGGGGAGCTGTTTTTT. Translating it yields CASGQGGPGGELFF.

The chain combines TRBV7-8 with TRBJ2-7, with TRBD1 matching 7 bases. This CDR3 is built from 15 residues. The germline V gene encodes CDR1 SGHVS and CDR2 FQNEAQ. V was pared by 5 bases and J by 2 bases, with 9 bases of the junction left unmatched. CDR3 region: CASSRLDRAPYEQYF. The CDR3 coding sequence is TGTGCCAGCAGCAGACTTGACAGGGCACCCTACGAGCAGTACTTC.

This rearrangement joins TRBV5-4 to TRBJ2-7, with a tentative D call TRBD2 (5 bases). Germline V gives CDR1 SGHNT, CDR2 YYREEE (reference sequence). Trimming took off 4 bases at V and 2 bases at J, with 19 bases between the two ends. The CDR3 spans 16 residues. The CDR3 reads CASSRFGFPSPYEQYF. As DNA, the CDR3 is TGTGCCAGCAGCCGGTTTGGTTTTCCTAGCCCCTACGAGCAGTACTTC.

The chain carries TRBV29-1 and TRBJ2-5, with TRBD1 identical over 8 bases. CDR3 length: 13 residues. CDR1 SQVTM and CDR2 ANQGSEA come from the germline V gene. V dropped 7 bases and J dropped 2; count of bases not matched to a gene: 6. The CDR3 sequence is CSAGQGVQETQYF. CDR3 coding DNA: TGCAGCGCCGGACAGGGCGTACAAGAGACCCAGTACTTC.

The genes are TRBV6-1 and TRBJ2-5; D is ambiguous. The CDR3 loop spans 14 amino acids. Germline V gives CDR1 MNHNS, CDR2 SASEGT. Trimming pared 6 bases from V and 5 bases from J, leaving 16 bases between. CDR3 in amino acids: CASSATWDRETQYF. In DNA form, the CDR3 reads TGTGCCAGCAGCGCAACTTGGGATCGGGAGACCCAGTACTTC.